The rows below give T cell receptor beta chains drawn from one sample of a study of blood T cell repertoires in COVID-19. Profiling relied on immunoSEQ multiplex PCR, and the TCRdb table lists in-frame clones only, not all of them. The table records 60,000 or so clones, roughly four fifths of them present only once. Sequencing was carried out using peripheral blood. The source is a man in his sixties with acute or convalescent COVID-19. CDR3s include the opening cysteine and the closing phenylalanine or tryptophan. The order of the fields is CDR3 DNA, CDR3 protein, clone size, D gene, J gene, V gene. D genes are given only for firm matches. Not every row has a clone size; where given, it reads once, few, many or a size class.

CDR3nt: TGCGCCAGCAGTACACAGGGAGCGTATAATTCACCCCTCCACTTT
CDR3aa: CASSTQGAYNSPLHF
abundance: -
d_gene: -
j_gene: TRBJ1-6
v_gene: TRBV10-2

CDR3nt: TGTGCCAGCACGACTAGCGGGGGCTTAAGGGAGACCCAGTACTTC
CDR3aa: CASTTSGGLRETQYF
abundance: -
d_gene: TRBD2
j_gene: TRBJ2-5
v_gene: TRBV6-5

CDR3nt: TGTGCCAGCAGCCCAGGGGACAGGGATTCAGAGACCCAGTACTTC
CDR3aa: CASSPGDRDSETQYF
abundance: few
d_gene: TRBD1
j_gene: TRBJ2-5
v_gene: TRBV9

CDR3nt: TGTGCCAGCAGTTACGAGGGCGGAAGCACAGATACGCAGTATTTT
CDR3aa: CASSYEGGSTDTQYF
abundance: -
d_gene: -
j_gene: TRBJ2-3
v_gene: TRBV6-5

CDR3nt: TGTGCCAGGAACCCAGGGGGCGTCACTGAAGCTTTCTTT
CDR3aa: CARNPGGVTEAFF
abundance: -
d_gene: TRBD1
j_gene: TRBJ1-1
v_gene: TRBV2

CDR3nt: TGTGCCAGCTCACCCGCACGAGAGGGATACACTGAAGCTTTCTTT
CDR3aa: CASSPAREGYTEAFF
abundance: -
d_gene: -
j_gene: TRBJ1-1
v_gene: TRBV18

CDR3nt: TGTGCCAGCAGCACCCGACAGAATGGCTACACCTTC
CDR3aa: CASSTRQNGYTF
abundance: -
d_gene: -
j_gene: TRBJ1-2
v_gene: TRBV7-2

CDR3nt: TGCGCCAGCAGCCGAGGGCCCCAGCCCTCAGATACGCAGTATTTT
CDR3aa: CASSRGPQPSDTQYF
abundance: -
d_gene: -
j_gene: TRBJ2-3
v_gene: TRBV4-1

CDR3nt: TGCGCCAGCAGTGATGTCCGCCAGGCTGGCTACACCTTC
CDR3aa: CASSDVRQAGYTF
abundance: once
d_gene: -
j_gene: TRBJ1-2
v_gene: TRBV10-2

CDR3nt: TGTGCCAGCAGCAAAGGGTGGTACACAGGGCATCATAATTCACCCCTCCACTTT
CDR3aa: CASSKGWYTGHHNSPLHF
abundance: -
d_gene: -
j_gene: TRBJ1-6
v_gene: TRBV21-1

CDR3nt: TGTGCCAGCGTTAACCTGGGGGGTCAAGAGACCCAGTACTTC
CDR3aa: CASVNLGGQETQYF
abundance: -
d_gene: -
j_gene: TRBJ2-5
v_gene: TRBV6-5

CDR3nt: TGTGCCAGCAGCCAAGCCCCCCTAGGTGAGACCCAGTACTTC
CDR3aa: CASSQAPLGETQYF
abundance: -
d_gene: -
j_gene: TRBJ2-5
v_gene: TRBV13

CDR3nt: TGTGCCAGCATCAAGCCGGGAACGAACACTGAAGCTTTCTTT
CDR3aa: CASIKPGTNTEAFF
abundance: once
d_gene: -
j_gene: TRBJ1-1
v_gene: TRBV6-5

CDR3nt: TGTGCCAGCAGCCCCGGACAGGGGATTTCTAGCACAGATACGCAGTATTTT
CDR3aa: CASSPGQGISSTDTQYF
abundance: -
d_gene: TRBD1
j_gene: TRBJ2-3
v_gene: TRBV5-4

CDR3nt: TGTGCCAGCACCGCGGACAGGGCGGGGGGCTACACCTTC
CDR3aa: CASTADRAGGYTF
abundance: -
d_gene: TRBD1
j_gene: TRBJ1-2
v_gene: TRBV25-1

CDR3nt: TGCGCCAGCAGCCCACCGGGCGGGAGCGAGACCCAGTACTTC
CDR3aa: CASSPPGGSETQYF
abundance: -
d_gene: TRBD2
j_gene: TRBJ2-5
v_gene: TRBV5-1

CDR3nt: TGTGCCAGCAGCCCAGGGGGCCTCTCGTACGAGCAGTACTTC
CDR3aa: CASSPGGLSYEQYF
abundance: -
d_gene: TRBD1
j_gene: TRBJ2-7
v_gene: TRBV9

CDR3nt: TGTGCCAGCAGTTTAACCGACAGGGGAGAGACCCAGTACTTC
CDR3aa: CASSLTDRGETQYF
abundance: -
d_gene: TRBD1
j_gene: TRBJ2-5
v_gene: TRBV27

CDR3nt: TGTGCCAGTCGGGGGATCGATAGCAATCAGCCCCAGCATTTT
CDR3aa: CASRGIDSNQPQHF
abundance: -
d_gene: -
j_gene: TRBJ1-5
v_gene: TRBV4-2

CDR3nt: TGTGCCATCTCCGGACAGGATCGTGACACTGAAGCTTTCTTT
CDR3aa: CAISGQDRDTEAFF
abundance: -
d_gene: TRBD1
j_gene: TRBJ1-1
v_gene: TRBV10-3

CDR3nt: TGTGCCTGGAGTGTACAGTACAAAGTGATTGGCTACACCTTC
CDR3aa: CAWSVQYKVIGYTF
abundance: -
d_gene: -
j_gene: TRBJ1-2
v_gene: TRBV30

CDR3nt: TGTGCCAGCTCACCTCCGGGACAGGGGATCTATGGCTACACCTTC
CDR3aa: CASSPPGQGIYGYTF
abundance: -
d_gene: TRBD1
j_gene: TRBJ1-2
v_gene: TRBV18

CDR3nt: TGCGCCAGCTTCCCTCGGACAGGGGCCCTGAATGAGCAGTTCTTC
CDR3aa: CASFPRTGALNEQFF
abundance: -
d_gene: TRBD1
j_gene: TRBJ2-1
v_gene: TRBV5-1

CDR3nt: TGTGCCAGCAGCCGGACTAGGGCTGAAGAGACCCAGTACTTC
CDR3aa: CASSRTRAEETQYF
abundance: -
d_gene: TRBD2
j_gene: TRBJ2-5
v_gene: TRBV2

CDR3nt: TGTGCCAGCAGCTTGGGGACTAGTTCTCTCTACGAGCAGTACTTC
CDR3aa: CASSLGTSSLYEQYF
abundance: few
d_gene: TRBD2
j_gene: TRBJ2-7
v_gene: TRBV7-2

CDR3nt: TGTGCCAGCAGCTCTCCAGCAGACAGGGGCACCGGGGAGCTGTTTTTT
CDR3aa: CASSSPADRGTGELFF
abundance: -
d_gene: TRBD1
j_gene: TRBJ2-2
v_gene: TRBV9

CDR3nt: TGTGCCAGCAGCTTCGACAGGATACAAGAGACCCAGTACTTC
CDR3aa: CASSFDRIQETQYF
abundance: -
d_gene: -
j_gene: TRBJ2-5
v_gene: TRBV5-4

CDR3nt: TGTGCCAGCAGCCGACTAGCGGGGGGAGTAGGGACAGATACGCAGTATTTT
CDR3aa: CASSRLAGGVGTDTQYF
abundance: few
d_gene: TRBD2
j_gene: TRBJ2-3
v_gene: TRBV11-2

CDR3nt: TGTGCCTGGAGCGCACTTAGAGGCACAGATACGCAGTATTTT
CDR3aa: CAWSALRGTDTQYF
abundance: -
d_gene: -
j_gene: TRBJ2-3
v_gene: TRBV30

CDR3nt: TGTGCCAGTAGTATTTCGGCGGGGGGAAGCACAGATACGCAGTATTTT
CDR3aa: CASSISAGGSTDTQYF
abundance: -
d_gene: TRBD2
j_gene: TRBJ2-3
v_gene: TRBV19

CDR3nt: TGTGCCAGCAGGGTAGGGGGCGAAGACACCATATATTTT
CDR3aa: CASRVGGEDTIYF
abundance: -
d_gene: TRBD1
j_gene: TRBJ1-3
v_gene: TRBV5-6

CDR3nt: TGTGCCAGCAGCTTAGCTACAGGACCCGGCTATGGCTACACCTTC
CDR3aa: CASSLATGPGYGYTF
abundance: once
d_gene: -
j_gene: TRBJ1-2
v_gene: TRBV7-2

CDR3nt: TGTGCCAGCAGCTTACTAGGCCCCGGGGAGCTGTTTTTT
CDR3aa: CASSLLGPGELFF
abundance: -
d_gene: -
j_gene: TRBJ2-2
v_gene: TRBV11-3

CDR3nt: TGTGCCAGCAAGATAAAGCGGATAGGGCCAGATAACTATGGCTACACCTTC
CDR3aa: CASKIKRIGPDNYGYTF
abundance: -
d_gene: -
j_gene: TRBJ1-2
v_gene: TRBV2

CDR3nt: TGTGCCAGCAGTCGCGACAGTCTCTACACCGGGGAGCTGTTTTTT
CDR3aa: CASSRDSLYTGELFF
abundance: -
d_gene: -
j_gene: TRBJ2-2
v_gene: TRBV2

CDR3nt: TGCAGCGCGAGGCGGGGTACTGAAGCTTTCTTT
CDR3aa: CSARRGTEAFF
abundance: -
d_gene: -
j_gene: TRBJ1-1
v_gene: TRBV29-1

CDR3nt: TGCGCCAGCAGCCAAGATCTCTCTCGGGTAAACACTGAAGCTTTCTTT
CDR3aa: CASSQDLSRVNTEAFF
abundance: -
d_gene: -
j_gene: TRBJ1-1
v_gene: TRBV4-1

CDR3nt: TGTGCCAGCAGGGACGACAGGGGGCGCGTTCCTAATGAAAAACTGTTTTTT
CDR3aa: CASRDDRGRVPNEKLFF
abundance: -
d_gene: TRBD1
j_gene: TRBJ1-4
v_gene: TRBV11-2

CDR3nt: TGTGCCAGCAGCGTAGGCCAGGGTGGTTCAGATGAAAAACTGTTTTTT
CDR3aa: CASSVGQGGSDEKLFF
abundance: -
d_gene: -
j_gene: TRBJ1-4
v_gene: TRBV9

CDR3nt: TGTGCCAGCAGTGTGGAAACAGGGGGCATCACAGATACGCAGTATTTT
CDR3aa: CASSVETGGITDTQYF
abundance: -
d_gene: TRBD1
j_gene: TRBJ2-3
v_gene: TRBV2

CDR3nt: TGTGCCAGCAGCTTAGCGACTAGCGGGGTCCAAGAGACCCAGTACTTC
CDR3aa: CASSLATSGVQETQYF
abundance: -
d_gene: TRBD2
j_gene: TRBJ2-5
v_gene: TRBV11-2

CDR3nt: TGTGCCAGCACTTCCCAGGTTTACAATGAGCAGTTCTTC
CDR3aa: CASTSQVYNEQFF
abundance: medium-sized
d_gene: -
j_gene: TRBJ2-1
v_gene: TRBV6-5

CDR3nt: TGTGCCACAGCGGAACGAAGCGGGATCTACGAGCAGTACTTC
CDR3aa: CATAERSGIYEQYF
abundance: -
d_gene: TRBD2
j_gene: TRBJ2-7
v_gene: TRBV7-9

CDR3nt: TGTGCCACCAGTGATTTCGGAGGGATTCAGCCCCAGCATTTT
CDR3aa: CATSDFGGIQPQHF
abundance: -
d_gene: -
j_gene: TRBJ1-5
v_gene: TRBV24-1

CDR3nt: TGTGCCAGCAGTGACGAGGTTCAGCCCCAGCATTTT
CDR3aa: CASSDEVQPQHF
abundance: -
d_gene: -
j_gene: TRBJ1-5
v_gene: TRBV2

CDR3nt: TGCGCCAGCAGCCCAGACGTCCCGGGACAGGGACTGAACACTGAAGCTTTCTTT
CDR3aa: CASSPDVPGQGLNTEAFF
abundance: -
d_gene: TRBD1
j_gene: TRBJ1-1
v_gene: TRBV4-1